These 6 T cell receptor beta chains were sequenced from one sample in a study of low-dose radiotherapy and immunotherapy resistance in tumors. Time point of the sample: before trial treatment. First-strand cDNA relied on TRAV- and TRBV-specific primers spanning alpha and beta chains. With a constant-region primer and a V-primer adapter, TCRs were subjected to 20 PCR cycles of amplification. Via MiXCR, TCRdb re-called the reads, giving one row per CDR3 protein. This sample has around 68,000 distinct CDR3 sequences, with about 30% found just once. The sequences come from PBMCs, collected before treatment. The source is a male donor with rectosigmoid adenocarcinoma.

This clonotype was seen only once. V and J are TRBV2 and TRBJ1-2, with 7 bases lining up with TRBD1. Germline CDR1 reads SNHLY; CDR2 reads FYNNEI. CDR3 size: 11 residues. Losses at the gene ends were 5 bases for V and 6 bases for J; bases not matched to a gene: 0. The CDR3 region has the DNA TGTGCCAGCAGTACAGGGGATGGCTACACCTTC. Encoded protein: CASSTGDGYTF.

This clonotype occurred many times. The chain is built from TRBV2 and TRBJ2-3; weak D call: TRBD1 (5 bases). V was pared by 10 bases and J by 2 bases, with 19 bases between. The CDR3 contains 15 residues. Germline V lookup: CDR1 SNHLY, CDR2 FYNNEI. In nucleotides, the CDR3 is TGTGCCACTAAAGGGGCGTCGGTTGCCACAGATACGCAGTATTTT. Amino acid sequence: CATKGASVATDTQYF.

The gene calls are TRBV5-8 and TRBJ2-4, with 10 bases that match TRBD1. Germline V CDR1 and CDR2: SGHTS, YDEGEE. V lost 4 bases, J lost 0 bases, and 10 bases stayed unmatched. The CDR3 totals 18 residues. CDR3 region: CASSTGTGETGAKNIQYF. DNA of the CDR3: TGTGCCAGCAGCACCGGGACAGGGGAAACCGGAGCCAAAAACATTCAGTACTTC. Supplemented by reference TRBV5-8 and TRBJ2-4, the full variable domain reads EAGVTQSPTHLIKTRGQQATLRCSPISGHTSVYWYQQALGLGLQFLLWYDEGEERNRGNFPPRFSGRQFPNYSSELNVNALELEDSALYLCASSTGTGETGAKNIQYFGAGTRLSVL.

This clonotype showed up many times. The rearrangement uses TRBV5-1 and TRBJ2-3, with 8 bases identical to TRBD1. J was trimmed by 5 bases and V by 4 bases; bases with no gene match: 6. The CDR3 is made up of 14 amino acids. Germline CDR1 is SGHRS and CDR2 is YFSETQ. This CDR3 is CASSPTGVQDTQYF. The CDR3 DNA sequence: TGCGCCAGCAGCCCGACAGGGGTTCAAGATACGCAGTATTTT.

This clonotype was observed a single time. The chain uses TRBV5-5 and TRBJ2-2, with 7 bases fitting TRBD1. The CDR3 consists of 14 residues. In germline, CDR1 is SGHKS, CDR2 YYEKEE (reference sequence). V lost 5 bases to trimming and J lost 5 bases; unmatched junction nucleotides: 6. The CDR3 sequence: CASSLGQWTGELFF. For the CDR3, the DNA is TGTGCCAGCAGTCTGGGACAGTGGACCGGGGAGCTGTTTTTT.

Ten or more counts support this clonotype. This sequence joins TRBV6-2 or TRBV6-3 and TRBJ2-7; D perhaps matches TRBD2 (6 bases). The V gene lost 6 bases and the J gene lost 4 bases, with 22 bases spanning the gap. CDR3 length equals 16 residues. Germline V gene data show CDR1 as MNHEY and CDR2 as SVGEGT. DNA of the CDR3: TGTGCCAGCAGCCACACCATCCAGGCCGGGGGTTACGAGCAGTACTTC. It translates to CASSHTIQAGGYEQYF.